The TCR beta chain under discussion was sequenced for a study of control samples from healthy donors and cancer patients. Using immunoSEQ multiplex PCR, the repertoire was profiled, and TCRdb retains in-frame clones only, with some absent. This table holds tens of thousands of clones, around 94% found once. Germline lookup yields CDR1 SGHTA and CDR2 FQGNSA. Between the trimmed V and J ends, which lost 1 base and 2 bases, there was a span of 5 bases. The CDR3 is made up of 13 amino acids. Sequenced input: PBMCs. The receptor's source is a man under 40 with colorectal cancer. The V call is TRBV7-2, the J call TRBJ1-1, with D hard to call. For the CDR3, the DNA is TGTGCCAGCAGCTTAGGCACCAACACTGAAGCTTTCTTT. It is translated as CASSLGTNTEAFF.